Shown below are 25 T cell receptor beta chains from a single sample sequenced in a study of shared clonotypes between healthy human individuals. Profiled with immunoSEQ multiplex PCR; TCRdb holds only in-frame clones, not every one. The table includes about 980,000 clones, 76% detected once. Sequencing was carried out using memory CD4+ T cells sorted from blood. The subset here: CD45RA-negative fraction. These receptors all come from a young man in good health.

Details on this clone: Other DNA sequences in the same sample also yield this CDR3. The chain joins TRBV19 to TRBJ2-2, with unresolved D. The CDR3 is 12 amino acids. Trimming removed 3 bases at V and 5 bases at J, with 4 bases between. Germline V gene data show CDR1 as LNHDA and CDR2 as SQIVND (reference sequence). In DNA form, the CDR3 reads TGTGCCAGTAGTATCCGAACCGGGGAGCTGTTTTTT. Protein: CASSIRTGELFF. The full variable domain, completed using reference TRBV19 and TRBJ2-2, is DGGITQSPKYLFRKEGQNVTLSCEQNLNHDAMYWYRQDPGQGLRLIYYSQIVNDFQKGDIAEGYSVSREKKESFPLTVTSAQKNPTAFYLCASSIRTGELFFGEGSRLTVL.

This clone has more than one count but fewer than ten. The V gene is TRBV30, the J gene TRBJ1-5; no definite D call. Looked up from germline, CDR1 is GTSNPN and CDR2 is SVGIG (reference sequence). The CDR3 length is 15 residues. V gave up 0 bases and J gave up 6 bases, with 15 bases separating them. CDR3 sequence (DNA): TGTGCCTGGAGTGTACGCGGTATCCGACCTCAGCCCCAGCATTTT. Amino acid sequence: CAWSVRGIRPQPQHF.

This clone was seen a few times. The chain has TRBV5-4 and TRBJ1-2, with D possibly matching TRBD1 (6 bases). V lost 2 bases and J 8 bases, leaving 16 bases between the germline ends. The V gene's germline CDR1 is SGHNT and CDR2 YYREEE (reference sequence). This CDR3 contains 14 residues. DNA for the CDR3: TGTGCCAGCAGCTTCGGATCGGGGGCCGGGGGCTACACCTTC. Its protein is CASSFGSGAGGYTF.

The genes are TRBV7-9 and TRBJ2-4, with D hard to call. V gave up 5 bases and J gave up 0 bases, with 8 bases separating them. The CDR3 has 14 residues. Germline CDR1 SEHNR, CDR2 FQNEAQ (reference sequence). The CDR3 protein is CASSPAVAKNIQYF. The CDR3 DNA reads as TGTGCCAGCAGCCCTGCCGTAGCCAAAAACATTCAGTACTTC.

This clone was seen many times. The chain couples TRBV7-2 to TRBJ2-5; maybe TRBD2 (5 bases). The V gene lost 1 base and the J gene lost 4 bases, with 13 bases spanning the gap. Germline V gene sequence: CDR1 SGHTA, CDR2 FQGNSA. There are 15 residues in the CDR3. CDR3 DNA: TGTGCCAGCAGCTTAGATGGGTCCCGGGGAGAGACCCAGTACTTC. It yields the protein CASSLDGSRGETQYF.

This sequence joins TRBV28 and TRBJ2-5; TRBD1 aligns across 8 bases. This CDR3 region has 16 residues. Germline assignment: CDR1 MDHEN and CDR2 SYDVKM. V gave up 4 bases and J gave up 1 base; unmatched junction bases: 8. DNA for the CDR3: TGTGCCAGCAGTTCCCGGACAGGGACTGTCCAAGAGACCCAGTACTTC. This codes for CASSSRTGTVQETQYF.

The chain carries TRBV2 and TRBJ2-7; 7 bases line up with TRBD2. J gave up 9 bases and V 6 bases, and 5 bases lay outside the gene matches. Germline CDR1 is SNHLY and CDR2 is FYNNEI. The CDR3 length is 11 residues. Here the CDR3 DNA reads TGTGCCAGCAGCGTTGGACTAGGGCAGTACTTC. Translating it yields CASSVGLGQYF.

The rearrangement joins TRBV5-8 to TRBJ1-6; weak D call: TRBD1 (5 bases). The germline V and J ends were trimmed by 2 bases and 12 bases, with 9 bases remaining between them. The CDR3 has 12 amino acids. In germline, CDR1 is SGHTS, CDR2 YDEGEE. In DNA, the CDR3 is TGTGCCAGCAGCTTCCATGGGGGACCCCTCCACTTT. Its protein is CASSFHGGPLHF.

In nucleotides, the CDR3 is TGTGCCAGCAGTGAAGCTCTTCTTGGCGTGGAGACCCAGTACTTC. Translated: CASSEALLGVETQYF. The chain is built from TRBV6-1 and TRBJ2-5; D call uncertain. From germline, CDR1 is MNHNS and CDR2 SASEGT. The CDR3 runs to 15 residues. The V end was cut by 0 bases, the J end by 5 bases, with 13 bases between.

The gene calls are TRBV5-4 and TRBJ2-7, with 7 bases identical to TRBD1. V dropped 0 bases and J dropped 3; count of bases not matched to a gene: 3. CDR1 is SGHNT and CDR2 is YYREEE in the germline V gene (reference sequence). This CDR3 has 14 residues. CDR3 sequence reads: CASSLGQGIYEQYF. In DNA form, the CDR3 reads TGTGCCAGCAGCTTGGGACAGGGAATCTACGAGCAGTACTTC. Full variable domain (outside the CDR3, taken from reference TRBV5-4 and TRBJ2-7): ETGVTQSPTHLIKTRGQQVTLRCSSQSGHNTVSWYQQALGQGPQFIFQYYREEENGRGNFPPRFSGLQFPNYSSELNVNALELDDSALYLCASSLGQGIYEQYFGPGTRLTVT.

With respect to this clone: The sample holds other DNA sequences that translate to the same CDR3. CDR3 sequence (DNA): TGTGCCAGCAGCTTAAGAGGTGAGCAGTTCTTC. It codes for CASSLRGEQFF. This chain connects TRBV7-9 to TRBJ2-1, with no clear D. The CDR3 runs 11 residues. Trimming pared 2 bases from V and 9 bases from J, leaving 5 bases between. Germline CDR1 is SEHNR and CDR2 is FQNEAQ (reference sequence).

The chain uses TRBV9 and TRBJ2-5; 9 bases agree with TRBD2. The junction had 2 bases not matched to a gene; V was cut back by 0 bases and J by 2 bases. This CDR3 is built from 15 residues. In germline, CDR1 is SGDLS, CDR2 YYNGEE. The CDR3: CASSVGLAEQETQYF. The CDR3 nucleotides read TGTGCCAGCAGCGTAGGACTAGCGGAACAAGAGACCCAGTACTTC.

The chain carries TRBV7-2 and TRBJ2-7; TRBD2 is a possible D gene (6 bases). This CDR3 comprises 13 residues. V shed 1 base and J shed 12 bases, with 16 bases lying between them. In germline, CDR1 is SGHTA, CDR2 FQGNSA. The CDR3 region has the DNA TGTGCCAGCAGCTTAGAAGCGACTAGGCGGCTGTACTTC. Translated, it gives CASSLEATRRLYF.

The table lists this clone with a count of one. The chain couples TRBV19 to TRBJ1-2, with D unresolved. This CDR3 spans 14 amino acids. Looked up from germline, CDR1 is LNHDA and CDR2 is SQIVND (reference sequence). Deletions cut 4 bases from V and 1 base from J, with 10 bases between. The CDR3 region has the DNA TGTGCCAGTAGTACCTCCCAGGATAACTATGGCTACACCTTC. Translated, it gives CASSTSQDNYGYTF. Complete variable domain (other parts from reference TRBV19 and TRBJ1-2): DGGITQSPKYLFRKEGQNVTLSCEQNLNHDAMYWYRQDPGQGLRLIYYSQIVNDFQKGDIAEGYSVSREKKESFPLTVTSAQKNPTAFYLCASSTSQDNYGYTFGSGTRLTVV.

This clone was seen more than once but under ten times. The chain carries TRBV4-1 and TRBJ2-2; possible D gene TRBD1, 5 bases. This CDR3 is 15 amino acids long. The germline V gene encodes CDR1 MGHRA and CDR2 YSYEKL. Trimming cost V 5 bases and J 6 bases, with 16 bases left between them. The CDR3 spells CASSKGPDAAGELFF. As DNA, the CDR3 is TGCGCCAGCAGCAAGGGGCCAGATGCGGCCGGGGAGCTGTTTTTT.

The CDR3 region has the DNA TGTGCCAGTAGTATAGTGACATCCCGGGGTTTTGTCAATCAGCCCCAGCATTTT. Amino acids: CASSIVTSRGFVNQPQHF. This rearrangement joins TRBV19 to TRBJ1-5; D uncertain. The CDR3 length is 18 residues. V was clipped by 1 base and J by 3 bases, with 19 bases between them. Germline V gene lookup returns CDR1 LNHDA and CDR2 SQIVND (reference sequence).

V usage is TRBV10-3 and J usage is TRBJ2-6, with TRBD2 matching over 11 bases. Unmatched junction bases numbered 8, after V lost 10 bases and J lost 0 bases. Per the germline V gene, CDR1 is ENHRY and CDR2 is SYGVKD. There are 17 residues in the CDR3. CDR3 in amino acids: CATAPSGGNSGANVLTF. The CDR3 DNA sequence: TGTGCCACAGCGCCTAGCGGGGGGAACTCTGGGGCCAACGTCCTGACTTTC.

The gene calls are TRBV7-6 and TRBJ2-5; D gene ambiguous. The germline CDR1 and CDR2 sequences are SGHVS and FNYEAQ. The CDR3 extends over 12 amino acids. Deletions cut 2 bases from V and 1 base from J, with 2 bases between. The CDR3 DNA follows: TGTGCCAGCAGCTTACTCCAAGAGACCCAGTACTTC. Encoded protein: CASSLLQETQYF.

This clone was observed once. J is TRBJ1-6 and V is TRBV27; 7 bases match TRBD1. Germline CDR1 reads MNHEY; CDR2 reads SMNVEV (reference sequence). This CDR3 spans 15 amino acids. V was pared by 4 bases and J by 7 bases, with 7 bases of the junction left unmatched. CDR3 sequence reads: CASSSRQGTNSPLHF. The CDR3 DNA sequence: TGTGCCAGCAGTTCCCGACAGGGAACCAATTCACCCCTCCACTTT.

This chain links TRBV30 with TRBJ2-1; no clear D. Trimming took off 0 bases at V and 3 bases at J, with 15 bases between the two ends. Germline lookup yields CDR1 GTSNPN and CDR2 SVGIG (reference sequence). CDR3 length equals 16 residues. The CDR3 region has the DNA TGTGCCTGGAGTGTACGCGGTCAGGTATTCTACAATGAGCAGTTCTTC. Protein product: CAWSVRGQVFYNEQFF.

V and J are TRBV29-1 and TRBJ2-1; 10 positions agree with TRBD2. Per germline, CDR1 SQVTM and CDR2 ANQGSEA. J gave up 2 bases and V 6 bases, and 4 bases lay outside the gene matches. CDR3 length: 14 amino acids. This CDR3 is CSVRTSGTYNEQFF. CDR3 DNA sequence: TGCAGCGTGCGTACTAGCGGGACCTACAATGAGCAGTTCTTC.

This CDR3 reads CASSSLGAGGLYEQYF. DNA of the CDR3: TGTGCCAGCAGTTCCCTTGGGGCAGGGGGCTTGTACGAGCAGTACTTC. This sequence joins TRBV9 and TRBJ2-7; TRBD1 agrees at 8 bases. Germline V CDR1 and CDR2: SGDLS, YYNGEE. The V gene end was trimmed by 5 bases and the J gene end by 4 bases; junction bases not matched to a gene: 14. This CDR3 is 16 amino acids long.

The chain employs TRBV2 and TRBJ1-3; no reliable D call. Trimming took 6 bases from V and 0 from J, leaving 12 bases between them. CDR3 size: 15 residues. The germline V gene encodes CDR1 SNHLY and CDR2 FYNNEI. This CDR3 reads CASSRTTSSGNTIYF. Written as DNA, the CDR3 is TGTGCCAGCAGCCGGACGACTAGCTCTGGAAACACCATATATTTT. Based on the CDR3 plus reference TRBV2 and TRBJ1-3, the full variable domain is EPEVTQTPSHQVTQMGQEVILRCVPISNHLYFYWYRQILGQKVEFLVSFYNNEISEKSEIFDDQFSVERPDGSNFTLKIRSTKLEDSAMYFCASSRTTSSGNTIYFGEGSWLTVV.

There are a few counts of this clone. The chain is built from TRBV14 and TRBJ2-1, with D perhaps assigned TRBD1 or TRBD2 (5 bases each). Deletions cut 0 bases from V and 13 bases from J, with 19 bases between. This CDR3 contains 15 residues. Germline V gene data show CDR1 as SGHDN and CDR2 as FVKESK. CDR3 region: CASSQDSGALGTQFF. The CDR3 DNA reads TGTGCCAGCAGCCAAGATTCCGGGGCACTAGGCACTCAGTTCTTC.

The rearrangement links TRBV7-2 to TRBJ1-1; perhaps TRBD1 as D (6 bases). The CDR3 contains 16 residues. The ends were cut back, 5 bases at V and 1 base at J, with 17 bases in the middle. Germline V gene lookup returns CDR1 SGHTA and CDR2 FQGNSA. The CDR3 DNA sequence: TGTGCCAGCAGCCTCCGAGCGGGGGCGCAGAACACTGAAGCTTTCTTT. It translates to CASSLRAGAQNTEAFF.